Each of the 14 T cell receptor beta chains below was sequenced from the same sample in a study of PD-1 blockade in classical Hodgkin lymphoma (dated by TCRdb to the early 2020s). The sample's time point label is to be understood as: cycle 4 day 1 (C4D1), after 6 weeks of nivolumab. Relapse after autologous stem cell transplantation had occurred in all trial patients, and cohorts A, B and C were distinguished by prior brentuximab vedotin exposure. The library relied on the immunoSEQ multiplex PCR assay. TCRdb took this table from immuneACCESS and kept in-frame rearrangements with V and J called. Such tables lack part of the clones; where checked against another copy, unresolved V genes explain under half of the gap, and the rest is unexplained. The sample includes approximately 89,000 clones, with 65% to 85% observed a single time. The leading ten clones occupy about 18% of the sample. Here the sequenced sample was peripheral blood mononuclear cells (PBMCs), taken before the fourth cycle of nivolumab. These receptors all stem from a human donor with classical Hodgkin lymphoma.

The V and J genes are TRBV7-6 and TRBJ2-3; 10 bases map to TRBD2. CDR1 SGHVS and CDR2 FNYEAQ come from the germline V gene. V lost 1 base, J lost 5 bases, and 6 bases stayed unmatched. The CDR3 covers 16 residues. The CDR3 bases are TGTGCCAGCAGCTTAGGGCTAGCGGGAGAGGAAGATACGCAGTATTTT. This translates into CASSLGLAGEEDTQYF.

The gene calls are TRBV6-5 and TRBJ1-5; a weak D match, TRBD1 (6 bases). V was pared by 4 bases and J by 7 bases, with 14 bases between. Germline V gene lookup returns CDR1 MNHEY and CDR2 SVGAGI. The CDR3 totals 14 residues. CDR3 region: CASSFRTVQQPQHF. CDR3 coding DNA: TGTGCCAGCAGTTTTCGGACAGTTCAACAGCCCCAGCATTTT.

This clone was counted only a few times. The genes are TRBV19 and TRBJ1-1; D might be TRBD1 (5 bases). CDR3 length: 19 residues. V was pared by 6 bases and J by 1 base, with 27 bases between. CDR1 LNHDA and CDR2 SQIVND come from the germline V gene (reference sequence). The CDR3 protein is CASSPVFPGRRARNTEAFF. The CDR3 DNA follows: TGTGCCAGTAGCCCGGTGTTTCCGGGCCGCAGGGCGCGGAACACTGAAGCTTTCTTT.

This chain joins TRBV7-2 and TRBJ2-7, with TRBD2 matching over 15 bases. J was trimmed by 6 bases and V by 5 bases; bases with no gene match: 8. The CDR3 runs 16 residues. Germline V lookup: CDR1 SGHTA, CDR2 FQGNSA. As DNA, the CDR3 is TGTGCCAGCAGCCAGACTCCGGGACTAGCGGGAGGCGAGCAGTACTTC. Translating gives CASSQTPGLAGGEQYF.

The DNA of the CDR3 is TGTGCCTGGAGCCCTGACATCTACTACGAGCAGTACTTC. Residues: CAWSPDIYYEQYF. The chain couples TRBV30 to TRBJ2-7, with D unclear. The germline gives CDR1 GTSNPN, CDR2 SVGIG (reference sequence). The CDR3 is 13 residues long. Trimming left V 3 bases short and J 3 bases short, with 12 bases between. Using reference TRBV30 and TRBJ2-7 for the parts outside the CDR3, the full variable domain is SQTIHQWPATLVQPVGSPLSLECTVEGTSNPNLYWYRQAAGRGLQLLFYSVGIGQISSEVPQNLSASRPQDRQFILSSKKLLLSDSGFYLCAWSPDIYYEQYFGPGTRLTVT.

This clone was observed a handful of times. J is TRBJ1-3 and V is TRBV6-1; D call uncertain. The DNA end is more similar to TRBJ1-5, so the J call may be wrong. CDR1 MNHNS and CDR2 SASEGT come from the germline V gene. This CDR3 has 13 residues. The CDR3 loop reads CASSEGGISGQHF. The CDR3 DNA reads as TGTGCCAGCAGTGAAGGGGGAATTTCGGGACAGCATTTT.

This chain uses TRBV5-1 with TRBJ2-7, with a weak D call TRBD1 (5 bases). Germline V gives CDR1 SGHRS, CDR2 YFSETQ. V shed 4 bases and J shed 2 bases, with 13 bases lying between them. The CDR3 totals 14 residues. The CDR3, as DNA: TGCGCCAGCAGCCCAGGGTTTAGGCCCTACGAGCAGTACTTC. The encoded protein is CASSPGFRPYEQYF.

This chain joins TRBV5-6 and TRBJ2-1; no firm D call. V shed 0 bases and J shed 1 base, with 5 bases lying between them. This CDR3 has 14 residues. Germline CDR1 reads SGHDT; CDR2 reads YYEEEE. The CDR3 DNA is TGTGCCAGCAGCTTGGCAGTATCCTACAATGAGCAGTTCTTC. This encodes CASSLAVSYNEQFF.

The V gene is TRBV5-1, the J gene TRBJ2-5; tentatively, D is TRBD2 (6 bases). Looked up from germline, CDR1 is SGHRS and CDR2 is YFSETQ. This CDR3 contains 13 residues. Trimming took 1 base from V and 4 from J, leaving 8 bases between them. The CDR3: CASSLMGGETQYF. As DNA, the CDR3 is TGCGCCAGCAGCTTGATGGGGGGAGAGACCCAGTACTTC.

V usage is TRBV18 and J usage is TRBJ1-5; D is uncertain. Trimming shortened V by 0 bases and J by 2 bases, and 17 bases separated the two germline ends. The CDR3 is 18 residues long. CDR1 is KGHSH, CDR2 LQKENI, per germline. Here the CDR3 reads CASSPPSRGFGGNQPQHF. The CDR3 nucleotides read TGTGCCAGCTCACCACCCAGTCGGGGTTTCGGGGGCAATCAGCCCCAGCATTTT.

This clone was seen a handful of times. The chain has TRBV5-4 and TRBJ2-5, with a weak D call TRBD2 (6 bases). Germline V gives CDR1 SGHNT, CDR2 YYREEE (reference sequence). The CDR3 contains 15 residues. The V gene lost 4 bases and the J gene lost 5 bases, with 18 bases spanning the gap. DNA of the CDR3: TGTGCCAGCAGCCTGGCCGGCGGGACGGGGGAGACCCAGTACTTC. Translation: CASSLAGGTGETQYF.

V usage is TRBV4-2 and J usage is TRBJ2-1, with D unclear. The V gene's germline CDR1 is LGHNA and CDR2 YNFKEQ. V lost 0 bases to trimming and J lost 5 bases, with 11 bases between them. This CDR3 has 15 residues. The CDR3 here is CASSQDYLRNNEQFF. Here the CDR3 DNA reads TGTGCCAGCAGCCAAGACTACCTCCGTAACAATGAGCAGTTCTTC.

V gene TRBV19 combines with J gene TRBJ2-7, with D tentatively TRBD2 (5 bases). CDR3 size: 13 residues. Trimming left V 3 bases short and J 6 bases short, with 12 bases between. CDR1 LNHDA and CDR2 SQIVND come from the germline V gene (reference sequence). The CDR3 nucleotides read TGTGCCAGTAGTATTGCGGGTCCGTCCGAGCAGTACTTC. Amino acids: CASSIAGPSEQYF. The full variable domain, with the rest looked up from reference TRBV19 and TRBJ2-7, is DGGITQSPKYLFRKEGQNVTLSCEQNLNHDAMYWYRQDPGQGLRLIYYSQIVNDFQKGDIAEGYSVSREKKESFPLTVTSAQKNPTAFYLCASSIAGPSEQYFGPGTRLTVT.

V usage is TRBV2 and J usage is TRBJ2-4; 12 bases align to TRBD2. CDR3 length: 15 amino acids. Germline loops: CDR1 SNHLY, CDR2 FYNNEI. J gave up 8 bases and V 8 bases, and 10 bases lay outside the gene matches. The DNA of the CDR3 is TGTGCCAGCTGCGTCGGACTAGCGGGGAGGGACATTCAGTACTTC. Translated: CASCVGLAGRDIQYF.